One and the same sample provided the 24 T cell receptor beta chains below, sequenced in a study of blood T cell repertoires in COVID-19. The protocol was immunoSEQ multiplex PCR, while the TCRdb copy is restricted to in-frame clones and leaves out a portion. This table holds nearly 300,000 clones, approximately 88% found once. Material: peripheral blood. These receptors were obtained from a human donor with COVID-19, enrolled during active disease. The donor label of this sample is uncertain.

V usage is TRBV2 and J usage is TRBJ1-2, with TRBD1 identical over 9 bases. V dropped 3 bases and J dropped 13; count of bases not matched to a gene: 12. This CDR3 region has 14 residues. CDR1 SNHLY and CDR2 FYNNEI come from the germline V gene. As DNA, the CDR3 is TGTGCCAGCAGTGAGCCGGGACAGGGACAAACGAGCACCTTC. Its protein is CASSEPGQGQTSTF.

The CDR3 nucleotides read TGCGCCAGCAGCCGGACAGCCCTGGGGCACAATGAGCAGTTCTTC. Residues: CASSRTALGHNEQFF. The J gene is TRBJ2-1, the V gene TRBV5-1; a weak D match, TRBD1 (6 bases). The length of the CDR3 is 15 residues. Between the trimmed V and J ends, which lost 4 bases and 5 bases, there was a span of 16 bases. CDR1 SGHRS and CDR2 YFSETQ come from the germline V gene. Full variable domain (missing parts from reference TRBV5-1 and TRBJ2-1): KAGVTQTPRYLIKTRGQQVTLSCSPISGHRSVSWYQQTPGQGLQFLFEYFSETQRNKGNFPGRFSGRQFSNSRSEMNVSTLELGDSALYLCASSRTALGHNEQFFGPGTRLTVL.

The rearrangement joins TRBV2 to TRBJ2-3, with 7 bases that match TRBD1. After removal of 6 bases from V and 0 bases from J, the junction contained 9 bases not matched to a gene. CDR3 length: 16 residues. The V gene's germline CDR1 is SNHLY and CDR2 FYNNEI. Here the CDR3 reads CASSRRQGPSTDTQYF. The CDR3 DNA follows: TGTGCCAGCAGCCGAAGACAGGGCCCTAGCACAGATACGCAGTATTTT.

The chain recombines TRBV6-2 or TRBV6-3 with TRBJ1-2; TRBD1 agrees at 7 bases. The CDR3 is 17 residues long. From germline, CDR1 is MNHEY and CDR2 SVGEGT. J was trimmed by 4 bases and V by 0 bases; bases with no gene match: 11. The CDR3 sequence is CASSYSLGDSLTYGYTF. CDR3 bases: TGTGCCAGCAGTTACTCTCTAGGGGACAGCTTAACCTATGGCTACACCTTC.

The J gene is TRBJ1-3, the V gene TRBV3-1 (or the pseudogene TRBV3-2); D is perhaps TRBD1 (6 bases). Trimming cost V 4 bases and J 0 bases, with 13 bases left between them. Germline assignment: CDR1 LGHDT and CDR2 YNNKEL (reference sequence). The CDR3 contains 16 residues. This chain's CDR3 is CASSLQNRVSGNTIYF. In DNA, the CDR3 is TGTGCCAGCAGCCTACAAAACAGGGTCTCTGGAAACACCATATATTTT.

V is TRBV6-5 and J is TRBJ2-7; D is possibly TRBD1 (8 bases). This CDR3 region has 14 residues. V lost 8 bases, J lost 0 bases, and 14 bases lay in between. CDR1 and CDR2 from the germline V gene are MNHEY and SVGAGI. The CDR3 spells CASHRGGSSYEQYF. The CDR3 nucleotides read TGTGCCAGCCACAGGGGGGGAAGCTCCTACGAGCAGTACTTC.

This clone showed up just a few times. A read error may account for a junction end that differs from germline. In DNA form, the CDR3 reads TGTGCCAGCTCACCACCCTCCTCCGAGCAGTACTTC. Translating it yields CASSPPSSEQYF. The V and J genes are TRBV18 and TRBJ2-7; no clear D. Germline V gene data show CDR1 as KGHSH and CDR2 as LQKENI. CDR3 size: 12 residues.

The chain has TRBV29-1 and TRBJ2-1, with TRBD2 as a possible D gene (6 bases). V lost 2 bases and J 0 bases, leaving 14 bases between the germline ends. There are 16 residues in the CDR3. Germline loops: CDR1 SQVTM, CDR2 ANQGSEA. This chain's CDR3 is CSVEFDLASSYNEQFF. CDR3 nucleotide sequence: TGCAGCGTTGAATTCGATCTAGCGAGCTCCTACAATGAGCAGTTCTTC.

V gene TRBV14 combines with J gene TRBJ2-7; 8 bases match TRBD1. Losses at the gene ends were 4 bases for V and 5 bases for J; bases not matched to a gene: 7. Germline CDR1 SGHDN, CDR2 FVKESK. This CDR3 spans 14 amino acids. The CDR3 bases are TGTGCCAGCAGCCTGCAGGACAGGGTCCACGAGCAGTACTTC. It translates to CASSLQDRVHEQYF.

This chain joins TRBV5-4 and TRBJ2-6; no clear D gene. Germline assignment: CDR1 SGHNT and CDR2 YYREEE (reference sequence). V lost 1 base and J 0 bases, leaving 8 bases between the germline ends. This CDR3 region has 16 residues. The CDR3 coding sequence is TGTGCCAGCAGCTTGACGCGCTTCTCTGGGGCCAACGTCCTGACTTTC. Residues: CASSLTRFSGANVLTF. The complete variable domain, with remaining parts taken from reference TRBV5-4 and TRBJ2-6, reads ETGVTQSPTHLIKTRGQQVTLRCSSQSGHNTVSWYQQALGQGPQFIFQYYREEENGRGNFPPRFSGLQFPNYSSELNVNALELDDSALYLCASSLTRFSGANVLTFGAGSRLTVL.

The J gene is TRBJ2-1, the V gene TRBV11-1, with 8 bases aligning to TRBD2. V shed 9 bases and J 5 bases; nucleotides not matched to a gene: 15. CDR3 length: 16 amino acids. Germline V CDR1 and CDR2: SGHAT, FQDESV (reference sequence). The CDR3 sequence is CASRQGFSGVNNEQFF. The DNA for the CDR3 is TGTGCCAGTCGGCAGGGGTTTAGCGGGGTCAACAATGAGCAGTTCTTC.

The J gene is TRBJ1-2, the V gene TRBV2; 7 bases line up with TRBD1. CDR1 is SNHLY, CDR2 FYNNEI, per germline. CDR3 length: 14 amino acids. V was clipped by 7 bases and J by 5 bases; unmatched bases: 10. CDR3 sequence: CASTGLQGPYGYTF. The CDR3 DNA reads TGTGCCAGCACCGGATTACAGGGGCCTTATGGCTACACCTTC.

This clone appeared once. This chain joins TRBV28 and TRBJ1-1; 7 positions match TRBD1. The CDR3 extends over 15 amino acids. CDR1 MDHEN and CDR2 SYDVKM come from the germline V gene. V lost 5 bases, J lost 1 base, and 7 bases stayed unmatched. The CDR3, as DNA: TGTGCCAGCAGTCCCCCGACAGGGAAGAACACTGAAGCTTTCTTT. Translation: CASSPPTGKNTEAFF.

The chain has TRBV27 and TRBJ2-3; tentative D call: TRBD2 (6 bases). This CDR3 spans 14 amino acids. The germline V gene encodes CDR1 MNHEY and CDR2 SMNVEV (reference sequence). The germline V and J ends were trimmed by 7 bases and 8 bases, with 19 bases remaining between them. The CDR3 DNA sequence: TGTGCCAGCATCGGACTATCAGTCTACGGTACGCAGTATTTT. Its protein is CASIGLSVYGTQYF.

The rearrangement uses TRBV28 and TRBJ1-5; 8 bases agree with TRBD1. The CDR3 sequence is 13 residues long. CDR1 is MDHEN and CDR2 is SYDVKM in the germline V gene. V dropped 8 bases and J dropped 2; count of bases not matched to a gene: 2. Written as DNA, the CDR3 is TGTGCCAGCCAGACAGGGGGCAATCAGCCCCAGCATTTT. As protein: CASQTGGNQPQHF.

This clone appeared a few times. The chain links TRBV7-3 to TRBJ2-5; D is perhaps TRBD1 (6 bases). Germline CDR1 reads SGHTA; CDR2 reads FQGTGA. This CDR3 is 14 amino acids long. V lost 1 base and J lost 2, with 8 bases in between. CDR3 in DNA: TGTGCCAGCAGCTTAAATGGACAGCAAGAGACCCAGTACTTC. Amino acid sequence: CASSLNGQQETQYF.

The chain is built from TRBV4-3 and TRBJ1-1; D call uncertain. Germline assignment: CDR1 LGHNA and CDR2 YSLEER. Trimming stripped 1 base from V and 1 base from J, with 7 bases between. This CDR3 contains 14 residues. The CDR3 sequence: CASSQVRANTEAFF. In DNA, the CDR3 is TGCGCCAGCAGCCAAGTGCGAGCGAACACTGAAGCTTTCTTT.

The genes are TRBV19 and TRBJ2-7, with TRBD1 identical over 11 bases. Germline V gene lookup returns CDR1 LNHDA and CDR2 SQIVND (reference sequence). V shed 4 bases, J shed 7 bases, and the junction held 12 bases outside the gene matches. This CDR3 contains 16 residues. The CDR3 protein is CASSTSAGTGGGEQYF. The CDR3 bases are TGTGCCAGTAGTACTTCCGCCGGGACAGGGGGAGGGGAGCAGTACTTC.

The chain carries TRBV5-6 and TRBJ2-1; D is undetermined. The CDR3 length is 11 residues. V gave up 3 bases and J gave up 7 bases, with 5 bases separating them. Germline loops: CDR1 SGHDT, CDR2 YYEEEE. The CDR3 region has the DNA TGTGCCAGCAGCTCACTGAATGAGCAGTTCTTC. Protein: CASSSLNEQFF. The full variable domain, completed using reference TRBV5-6 and TRBJ2-1, is DAGVTQSPTHLIKTRGQQVTLRCSPKSGHDTVSWYQQALGQGPQFIFQYYEEEERQRGNFPDRFSGHQFPNYSSELNVNALLLGDSALYLCASSSLNEQFFGPGTRLTVL.

This sequence joins TRBV2 and TRBJ1-1; D ambiguous. The CDR3 is made up of 13 amino acids. Germline V CDR1 and CDR2: SNHLY, FYNNEI. V was cut by 7 bases and J by 4 bases, with 13 bases left in between. CDR3 sequence (DNA): TGTGCCAGCAATACCCGGGCGGGCACTGAAGCTTTCTTT. It is translated as CASNTRAGTEAFF.

V usage is TRBV9 and J usage is TRBJ2-2; the D gene is possibly TRBD2 (5 bases). CDR3 length: 15 residues. The germline V and J ends were trimmed by 0 bases and 6 bases, with 12 bases remaining between them. CDR1 and CDR2 from the germline V gene are SGDLS and YYNGEE. Here the CDR3 reads CASSVVSQEAGELFF. DNA of the CDR3: TGTGCCAGCAGCGTAGTTTCCCAGGAGGCCGGGGAGCTGTTTTTT.

The chain has TRBV11-2 and TRBJ2-7, with D possibly matching TRBD1 (5 bases). Germline CDR1 and CDR2: SGHAT and FQNNGV. Deletions cut 2 bases from V and 3 bases from J, with 5 bases between. This CDR3 spans 12 amino acids. The chain's CDR3 is CASSLRGYEQYF. CDR3 in DNA: TGTGCCAGCAGCTTAAGGGGCTACGAGCAGTACTTC.

The V gene is TRBV19, the J gene TRBJ1-5; D gene unclear. The ends were cut back, 5 bases at V and 2 bases at J, with 16 bases in the middle. Per the germline V gene, CDR1 is LNHDA and CDR2 is SQIVND (reference sequence). The CDR3 totals 16 residues. In DNA, the CDR3 is TGTGCCAGTAGTTCCCGGGGAATCGGCGGCAATCAGCCCCAGCATTTT. Protein: CASSSRGIGGNQPQHF.

CDR3 sequence: CASSLSGRLDGELFF. The CDR3 bases are TGTGCCAGCAGCTTAAGCGGGAGGCTGGACGGGGAGCTGTTTTTT. The chain uses TRBV5-4 and TRBJ2-2; 9 nucleotides line up with TRBD2. This CDR3 spans 15 amino acids. V was clipped by 2 bases and J by 7 bases; unmatched bases: 6. Per the germline V gene, CDR1 is SGHNT and CDR2 is YYREEE (reference sequence).